This paragraph covers one T cell receptor beta chain sequence. What antigen it recognizes has not been identified. Per-base qualities were not stored, and no clone one base away is much larger. The library relied on the immunoSEQ multiplex PCR assay. TCRdb limited this immuneACCESS table to in-frame rearrangements with V and J called. A share of clones is missing; checked studies link under half to unresolved V genes, and the rest is unexplained. This sample holds 60,000 to 65,000 clones; 90% were observed only once. The ten biggest clones cover more than 2% of the sample. The CDR3 has 13 amino acids, counting the end cysteine and phenylalanine. Only the CDR3 DNA stays, 39 bases, in frame from base 1. CDR1 SGHNT and CDR2 YYREEE were looked up in the germline V gene (reference sequence). V loses 4 bases of germline sequence and J loses 2 bases, and the interval between the two ends is 9 bases. The entry originates in a study of T cell changes during pregnancy in multiple sclerosis (dated by TCRdb to the late 2010s). Notes on the research overall: In women with multiple sclerosis, the researchers looked at how the T cell repertoire shifted as pregnancy progressed.

Sequenced material: peripheral blood, taken in the second trimester of pregnancy. The chain is made from TRBV5-4 and TRBJ1-1; possibly the D gene is TRBD1, per 5 matching bases. The TCR originated in a female donor in good health, enrolled as a control in a pregnancy study. The DNA sequence is as follows: TGTGCCAGCAGCCATACAGGTAACACTGAAGCTTTCTTT. Its protein is CASSHTGNTEAFF.